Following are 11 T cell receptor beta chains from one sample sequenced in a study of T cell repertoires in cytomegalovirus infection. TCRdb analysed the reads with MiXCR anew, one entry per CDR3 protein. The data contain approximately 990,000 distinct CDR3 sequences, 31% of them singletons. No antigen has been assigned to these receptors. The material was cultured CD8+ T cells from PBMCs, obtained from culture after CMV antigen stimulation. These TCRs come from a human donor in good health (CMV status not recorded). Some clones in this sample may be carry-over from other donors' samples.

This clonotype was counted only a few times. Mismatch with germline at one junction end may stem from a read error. The CDR3 loop is CASRKRGGTRELFF. The CDR3 DNA is TGTGCCAGCAGGAAGCGGGGGGGCACCCGGGAGCTGTTTTTT. The chain joins TRBV2 to TRBJ2-2; 10 bases match TRBD2. The CDR3 sequence is 14 residues long. Germline values: CDR1 SNHLY, CDR2 FYNNEI.

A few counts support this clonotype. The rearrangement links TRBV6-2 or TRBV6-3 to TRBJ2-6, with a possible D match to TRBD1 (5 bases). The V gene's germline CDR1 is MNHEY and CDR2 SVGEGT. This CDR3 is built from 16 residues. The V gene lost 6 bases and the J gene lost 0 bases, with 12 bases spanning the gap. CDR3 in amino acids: CASSYLTGSGANVLTF. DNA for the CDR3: TGTGCCAGCAGCTACCTAACAGGCTCTGGGGCCAACGTCCTGACTTTC.

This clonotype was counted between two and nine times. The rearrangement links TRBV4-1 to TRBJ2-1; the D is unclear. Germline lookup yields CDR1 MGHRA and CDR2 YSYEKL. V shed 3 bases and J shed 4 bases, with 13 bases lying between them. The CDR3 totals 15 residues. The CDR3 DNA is TGCGCCAGCAGCCACGCACAGTTTCCATACAATGAGCAGTTCTTC. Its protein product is CASSHAQFPYNEQFF.

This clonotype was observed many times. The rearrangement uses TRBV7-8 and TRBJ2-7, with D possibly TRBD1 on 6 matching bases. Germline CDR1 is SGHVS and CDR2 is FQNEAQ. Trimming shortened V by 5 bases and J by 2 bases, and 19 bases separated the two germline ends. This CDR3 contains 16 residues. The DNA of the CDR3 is TGTGCCAGCAGCGAAGGGGTCAGGGGAAGACCCTACGAGCAGTACGTC. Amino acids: CASSEGVRGRPYEQYV.

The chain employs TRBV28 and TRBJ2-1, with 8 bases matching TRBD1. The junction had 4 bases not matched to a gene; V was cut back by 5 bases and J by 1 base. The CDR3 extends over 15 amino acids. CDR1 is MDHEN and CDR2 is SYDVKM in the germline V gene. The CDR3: CASSVWTGSYNEQFF. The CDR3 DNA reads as TGTGCCAGCAGTGTTTGGACAGGGTCCTACAATGAGCAGTTCTTC.

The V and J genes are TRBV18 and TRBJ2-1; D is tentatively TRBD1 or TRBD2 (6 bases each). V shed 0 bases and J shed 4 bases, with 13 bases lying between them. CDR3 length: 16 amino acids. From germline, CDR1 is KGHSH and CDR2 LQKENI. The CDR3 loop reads CASSPPTGADYNEQFF. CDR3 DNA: TGTGCCAGCTCACCACCGACGGGGGCCGATTACAATGAGCAGTTCTTC.

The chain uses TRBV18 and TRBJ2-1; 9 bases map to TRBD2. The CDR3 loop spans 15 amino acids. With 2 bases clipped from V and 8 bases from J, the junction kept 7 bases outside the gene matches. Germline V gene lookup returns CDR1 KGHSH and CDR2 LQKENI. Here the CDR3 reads CASSPWAGGLHEQFF. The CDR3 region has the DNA TGTGCCAGCTCACCATGGGCGGGGGGGCTTCATGAGCAGTTCTTC.

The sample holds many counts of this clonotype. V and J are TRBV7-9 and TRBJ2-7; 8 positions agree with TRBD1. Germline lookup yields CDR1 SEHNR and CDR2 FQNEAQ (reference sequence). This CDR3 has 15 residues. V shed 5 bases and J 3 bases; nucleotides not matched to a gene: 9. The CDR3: CASSQGAGVDYEQYF. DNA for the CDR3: TGTGCCAGCAGCCAGGGGGCAGGGGTTGACTACGAGCAGTACTTC.

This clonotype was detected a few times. CDR3 bases: TGTGCCAGCAGTGAAGGGCCTTTCGACGAGCAGTTCTTC. This codes for CASSEGPFDEQFF. V usage is TRBV2 and J usage is TRBJ2-1; D is uncertain. V was clipped by 1 base and J by 10 bases, with 11 bases between them. There are 13 residues in the CDR3. The V gene's germline CDR1 is SNHLY and CDR2 FYNNEI.

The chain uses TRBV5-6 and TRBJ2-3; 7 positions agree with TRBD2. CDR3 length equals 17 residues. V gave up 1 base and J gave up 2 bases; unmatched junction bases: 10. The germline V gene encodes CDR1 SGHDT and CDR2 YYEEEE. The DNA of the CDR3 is TGTGCCAGCAGCTTGTCAGGCTCGGCGGGGGTCACAGATACGCAGTATTTT. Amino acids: CASSLSGSAGVTDTQYF.

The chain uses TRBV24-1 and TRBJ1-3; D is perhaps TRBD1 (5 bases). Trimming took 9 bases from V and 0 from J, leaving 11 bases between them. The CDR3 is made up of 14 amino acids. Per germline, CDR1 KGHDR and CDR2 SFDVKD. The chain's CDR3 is CATGGDSSGNTIYF. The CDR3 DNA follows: TGTGCCACCGGTGGTGACAGCTCTGGAAACACCATATATTTT.